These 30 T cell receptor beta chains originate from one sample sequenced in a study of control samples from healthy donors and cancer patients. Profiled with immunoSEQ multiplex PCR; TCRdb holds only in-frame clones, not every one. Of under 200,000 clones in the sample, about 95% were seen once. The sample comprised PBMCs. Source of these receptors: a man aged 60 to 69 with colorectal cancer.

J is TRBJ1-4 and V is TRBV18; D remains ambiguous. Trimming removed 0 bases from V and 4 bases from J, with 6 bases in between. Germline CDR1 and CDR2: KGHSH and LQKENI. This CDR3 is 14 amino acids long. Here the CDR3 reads CASSPPPGNEKLFF. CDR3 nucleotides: TGTGCCAGCTCACCACCTCCCGGTAATGAAAAACTGTTTTTT.

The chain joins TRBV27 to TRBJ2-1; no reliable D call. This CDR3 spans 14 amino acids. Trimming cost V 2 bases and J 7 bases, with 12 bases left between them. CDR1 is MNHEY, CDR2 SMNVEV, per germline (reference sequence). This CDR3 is CASSLVVGRNEQFF. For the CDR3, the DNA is TGTGCCAGCAGTTTAGTCGTAGGGCGGAATGAGCAGTTCTTC.

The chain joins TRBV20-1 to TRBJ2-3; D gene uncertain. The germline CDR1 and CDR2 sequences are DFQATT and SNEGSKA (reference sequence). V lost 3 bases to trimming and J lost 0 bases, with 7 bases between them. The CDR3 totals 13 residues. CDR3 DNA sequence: TGCAGTGCTAGTGGCAGCAGCACAGATACGCAGTATTTT. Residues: CSASGSSTDTQYF.

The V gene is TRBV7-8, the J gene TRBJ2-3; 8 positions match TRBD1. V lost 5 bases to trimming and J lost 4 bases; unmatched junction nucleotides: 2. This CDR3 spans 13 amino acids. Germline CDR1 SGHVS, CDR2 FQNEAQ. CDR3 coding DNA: TGTGCCAGCAGCCTGGACAGGGCAGATACGCAGTATTTT. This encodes CASSLDRADTQYF.

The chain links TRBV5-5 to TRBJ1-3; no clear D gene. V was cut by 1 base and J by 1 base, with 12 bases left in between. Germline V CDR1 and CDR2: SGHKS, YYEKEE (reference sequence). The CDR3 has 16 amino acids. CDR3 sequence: CASSLIAGPSGNTIYF. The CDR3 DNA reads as TGTGCCAGCAGCTTGATCGCAGGACCGTCTGGAAACACCATATATTTT. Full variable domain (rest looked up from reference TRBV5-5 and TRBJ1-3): DAGVTQSPTHLIKTRGQQVTLRCSPISGHKSVSWYQQVLGQGPQFIFQYYEKEERGRGNFPDRFSARQFPNYSSELNVNALLLGDSALYLCASSLIAGPSGNTIYFGEGSWLTVV.

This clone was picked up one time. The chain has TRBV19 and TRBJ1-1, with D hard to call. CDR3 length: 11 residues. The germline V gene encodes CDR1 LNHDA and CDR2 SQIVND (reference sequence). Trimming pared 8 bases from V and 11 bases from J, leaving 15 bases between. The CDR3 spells CASGYRREAFF. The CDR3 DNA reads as TGTGCCAGTGGGTACAGACGGGAGGCTTTCTTT.

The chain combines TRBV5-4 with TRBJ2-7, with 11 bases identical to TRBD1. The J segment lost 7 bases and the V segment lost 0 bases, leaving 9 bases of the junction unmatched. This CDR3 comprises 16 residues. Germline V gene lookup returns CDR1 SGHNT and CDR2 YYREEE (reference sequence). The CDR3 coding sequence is TGTGCCAGCAGCTTGGCCCGGGACAGGGGGGCGAAGGAGCAGTACTTC. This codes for CASSLARDRGAKEQYF.

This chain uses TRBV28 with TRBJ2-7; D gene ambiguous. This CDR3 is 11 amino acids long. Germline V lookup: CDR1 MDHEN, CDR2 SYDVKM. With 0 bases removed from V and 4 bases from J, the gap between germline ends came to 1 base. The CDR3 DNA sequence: TGTGCCAGCAGTTTATGGTACGAGCAGTACTTC. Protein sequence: CASSLWYEQYF.

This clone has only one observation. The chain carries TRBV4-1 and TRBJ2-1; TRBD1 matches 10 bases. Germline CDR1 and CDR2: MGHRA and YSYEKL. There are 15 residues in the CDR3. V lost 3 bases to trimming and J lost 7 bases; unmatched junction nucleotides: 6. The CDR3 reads CASSQPGQGWNEQFF. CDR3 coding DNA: TGCGCCAGCAGCCAGCCGGGACAGGGGTGGAATGAGCAGTTCTTC.

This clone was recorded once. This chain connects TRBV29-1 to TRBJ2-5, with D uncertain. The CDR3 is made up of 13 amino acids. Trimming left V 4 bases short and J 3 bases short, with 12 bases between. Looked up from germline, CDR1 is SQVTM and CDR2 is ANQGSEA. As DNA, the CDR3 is TGCAGCGTTGTAAGACACCAAAAAGAGACCCAGTACTTC. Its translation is CSVVRHQKETQYF.

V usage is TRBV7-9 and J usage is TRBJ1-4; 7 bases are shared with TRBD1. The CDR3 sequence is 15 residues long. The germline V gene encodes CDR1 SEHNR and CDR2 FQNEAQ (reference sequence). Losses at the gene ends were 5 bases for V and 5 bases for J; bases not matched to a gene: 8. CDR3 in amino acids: CASSRTGAGNEKLFF. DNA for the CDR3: TGTGCCAGCAGCCGAACAGGGGCGGGGAATGAAAAACTGTTTTTT. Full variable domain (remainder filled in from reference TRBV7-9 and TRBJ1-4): DTGVSQNPRHKITKRGQNVTFRCDPISEHNRLYWYRQTLGQGPEFLTYFQNEAQLEKSRLLSDRFSAERPKGSFSTLEIQRTEQGDSAMYLCASSRTGAGNEKLFFGSGTQLSVL.

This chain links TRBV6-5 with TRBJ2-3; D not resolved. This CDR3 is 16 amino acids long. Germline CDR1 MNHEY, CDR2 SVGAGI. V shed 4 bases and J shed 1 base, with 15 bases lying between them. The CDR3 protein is CASSSWAVDGTDTQYF. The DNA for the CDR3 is TGTGCCAGCAGTTCCTGGGCCGTAGACGGCACAGATACGCAGTATTTT.

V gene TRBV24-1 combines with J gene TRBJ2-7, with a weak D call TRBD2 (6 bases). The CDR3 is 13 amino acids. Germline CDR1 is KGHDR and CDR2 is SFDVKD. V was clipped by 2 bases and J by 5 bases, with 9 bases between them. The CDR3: CATSDWRGNEQYF. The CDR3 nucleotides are TGTGCCACCAGTGATTGGCGGGGCAACGAGCAGTACTTC.

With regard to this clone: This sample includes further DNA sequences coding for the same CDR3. The CDR3 here is CASSLSTEAFF. The CDR3 DNA reads TGTGCCAGCAGTTTATCGACTGAAGCTTTCTTT. This chain connects TRBV12-3 or TRBV12-4 to TRBJ1-1; D is unclear. The CDR3 has 11 residues. V was shortened by 2 bases and J by 5 bases, with 3 bases between the two germline ends.

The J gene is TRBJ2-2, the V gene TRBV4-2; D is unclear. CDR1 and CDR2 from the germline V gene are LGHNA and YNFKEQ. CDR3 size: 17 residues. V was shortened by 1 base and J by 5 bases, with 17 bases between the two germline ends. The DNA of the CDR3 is TGTGCCAGCAGCCAAGTCTCCTTCGCAGAAGTTACCGGGGAGCTGTTTTTT. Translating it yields CASSQVSFAEVTGELFF.

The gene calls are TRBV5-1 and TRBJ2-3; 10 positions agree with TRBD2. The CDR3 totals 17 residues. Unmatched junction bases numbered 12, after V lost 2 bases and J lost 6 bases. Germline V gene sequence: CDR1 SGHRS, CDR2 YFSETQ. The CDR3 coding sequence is TGCGCCAGCAGCTTCCGCTTTGGAGCGGGGGGGCCGGATACGCAGTATTTT. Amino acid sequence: CASSFRFGAGGPDTQYF.

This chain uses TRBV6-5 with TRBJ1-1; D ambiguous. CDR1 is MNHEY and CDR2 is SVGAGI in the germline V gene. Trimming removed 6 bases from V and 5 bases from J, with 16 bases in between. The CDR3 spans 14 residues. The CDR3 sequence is CASSLADLSTEAFF. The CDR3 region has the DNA TGTGCCAGCAGCTTGGCGGATCTTTCTACTGAAGCTTTCTTT.

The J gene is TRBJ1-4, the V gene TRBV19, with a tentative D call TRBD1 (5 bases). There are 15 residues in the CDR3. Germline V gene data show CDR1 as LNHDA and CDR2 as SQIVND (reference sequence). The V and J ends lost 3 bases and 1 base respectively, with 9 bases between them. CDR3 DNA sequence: TGTGCCAGTAGTATGGCGGGGGTAACTAATGAAAAACTGTTTTTT. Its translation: CASSMAGVTNEKLFF.

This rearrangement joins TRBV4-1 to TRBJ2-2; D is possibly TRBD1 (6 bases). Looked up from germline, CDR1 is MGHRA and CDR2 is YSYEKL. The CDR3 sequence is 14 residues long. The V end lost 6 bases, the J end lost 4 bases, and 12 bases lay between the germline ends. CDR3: CASRPDRLTGELFF. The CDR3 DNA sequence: TGCGCCAGCAGACCCGACAGGCTCACCGGGGAGCTGTTTTTT.

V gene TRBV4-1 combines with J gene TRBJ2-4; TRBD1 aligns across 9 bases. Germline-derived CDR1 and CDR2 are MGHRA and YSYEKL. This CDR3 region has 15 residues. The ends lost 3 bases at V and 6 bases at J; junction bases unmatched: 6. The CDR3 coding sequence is TGCGCCAGCAGCCACCCGGACAGGGGCGGAAACATTCAGTACTTC. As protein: CASSHPDRGGNIQYF.

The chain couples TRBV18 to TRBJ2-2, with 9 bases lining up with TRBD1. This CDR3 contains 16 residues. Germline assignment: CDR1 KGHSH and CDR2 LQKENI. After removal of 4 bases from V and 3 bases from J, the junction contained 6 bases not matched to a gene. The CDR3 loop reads CASSRGQGRDTGELFF. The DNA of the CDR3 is TGTGCCAGCTCACGTGGACAGGGGCGAGACACCGGGGAGCTGTTTTTT.

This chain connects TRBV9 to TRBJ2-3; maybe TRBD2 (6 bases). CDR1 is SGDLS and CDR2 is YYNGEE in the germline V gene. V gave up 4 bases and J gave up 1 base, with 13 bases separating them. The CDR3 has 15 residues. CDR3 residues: CASSPLGEGTDTQYF. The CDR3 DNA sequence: TGTGCCAGCAGCCCCTTGGGGGAGGGCACAGATACGCAGTATTTT.

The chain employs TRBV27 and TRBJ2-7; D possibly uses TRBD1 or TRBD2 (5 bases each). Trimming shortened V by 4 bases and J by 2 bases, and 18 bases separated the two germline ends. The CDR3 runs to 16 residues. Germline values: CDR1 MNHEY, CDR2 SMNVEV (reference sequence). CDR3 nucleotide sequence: TGTGCCAGCAGTTCCGCCGGGGCCAAGAGTACCTACGAGCAGTACTTC. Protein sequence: CASSSAGAKSTYEQYF.

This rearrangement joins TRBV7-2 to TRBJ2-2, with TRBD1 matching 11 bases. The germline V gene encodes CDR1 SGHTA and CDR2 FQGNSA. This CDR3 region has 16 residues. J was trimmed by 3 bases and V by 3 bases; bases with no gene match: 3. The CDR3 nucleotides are TGTGCCAGCAGCTTCCGGACAGGGGGCTACACCGGGGAGCTGTTTTTT. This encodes CASSFRTGGYTGELFF.

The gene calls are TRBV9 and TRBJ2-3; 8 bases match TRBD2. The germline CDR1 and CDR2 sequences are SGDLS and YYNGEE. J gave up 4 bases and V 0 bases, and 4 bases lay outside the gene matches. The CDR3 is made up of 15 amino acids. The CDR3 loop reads CASSVASGGADTQYF. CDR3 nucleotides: TGTGCCAGCAGCGTAGCCAGCGGGGGTGCAGATACGCAGTATTTT.

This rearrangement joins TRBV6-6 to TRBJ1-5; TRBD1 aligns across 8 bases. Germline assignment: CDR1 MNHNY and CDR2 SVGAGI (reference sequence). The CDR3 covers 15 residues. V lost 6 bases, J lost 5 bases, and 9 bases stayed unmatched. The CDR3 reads CASRSPGGTDQPQHF. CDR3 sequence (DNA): TGTGCCAGCAGATCCCCAGGGGGCACGGATCAGCCCCAGCATTTT.

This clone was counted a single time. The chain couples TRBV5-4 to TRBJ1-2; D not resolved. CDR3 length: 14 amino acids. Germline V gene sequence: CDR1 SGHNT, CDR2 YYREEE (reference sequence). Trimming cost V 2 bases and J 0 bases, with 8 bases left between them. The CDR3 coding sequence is TGTGCCAGCAGCTTCACGGGAACTAACTATGGCTACACCTTC. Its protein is CASSFTGTNYGYTF.

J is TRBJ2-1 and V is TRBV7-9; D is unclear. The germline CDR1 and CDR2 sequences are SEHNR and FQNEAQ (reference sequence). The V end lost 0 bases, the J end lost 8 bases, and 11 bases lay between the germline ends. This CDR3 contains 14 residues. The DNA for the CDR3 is TGTGCCAGCAGCTTAGCCTGGGGTGGAGATGAGCAGTTCTTC. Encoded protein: CASSLAWGGDEQFF. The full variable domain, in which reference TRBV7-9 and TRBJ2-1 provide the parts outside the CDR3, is DTGVSQNPRHKITKRGQNVTFRCDPISEHNRLYWYRQTLGQGPEFLTYFQNEAQLEKSRLLSDRFSAERPKGSFSTLEIQRTEQGDSAMYLCASSLAWGGDEQFFGPGTRLTVL.

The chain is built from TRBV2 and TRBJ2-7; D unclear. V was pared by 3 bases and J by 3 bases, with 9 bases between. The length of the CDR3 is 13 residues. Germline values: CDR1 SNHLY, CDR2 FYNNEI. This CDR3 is CASSETPNYEQYF. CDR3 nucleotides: TGTGCCAGCAGTGAGACCCCAAACTACGAGCAGTACTTC.

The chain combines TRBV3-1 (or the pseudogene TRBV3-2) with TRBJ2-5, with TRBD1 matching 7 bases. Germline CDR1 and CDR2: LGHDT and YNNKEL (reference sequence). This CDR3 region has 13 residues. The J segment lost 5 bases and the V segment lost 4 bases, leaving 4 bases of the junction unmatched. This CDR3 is CASSLTGVETQYF. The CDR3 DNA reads TGTGCCAGCAGCCTTACAGGGGTTGAGACCCAGTACTTC.